The clone carrying this T cell receptor (beta chain) was observed a handful of times. Antigen unknown. This record belongs to a study of T and B cells in COVID-19 patients. In the study overall: COVID-19 patients gave peripheral blood either during active infection or after recovery. In the active-infection cohort, about 90% of the roughly 20 patients had comorbidities linked to unfavorable COVID-19 outcome. Regarding the study as a whole: Symptomatic-phase blood samples from mildly ill patients and early samples from severe cases were scarce.

TRB rearrangements were amplified by multiplex PCR with BIOMED2 TRB-A/B primers. TCRdb re-derived calls from the multiplex PCR reads in MiXCR, one entry per CDR3 protein. The sample includes some 5,200 distinct CDR3 sequences, approximately 20% of them seen just once. From blood, 250-500 ng of genomic DNA served as TRB template. The V and J ends lost 1 base and 10 bases respectively, with 14 bases between them. This CDR3 has 13 amino acids. Germline-derived CDR1 and CDR2 are SGHAT and FQDESV (reference sequence). The sequence came from a human donor with active COVID-19. The chain couples TRBV11-1 to TRBJ2-7; possibly TRBD2 for D (6 bases). Sequencing was done on a sample of blood. The CDR3 sequence: CASSLEGGSAQYF. In DNA form, the CDR3 reads TGTGCCAGCAGCTTAGAGGGAGGAAGCGCTCAGTACTTC.